Listed below are T cell receptor beta chains from one sample, sequenced in a study of blood T cell repertoires in COVID-19. Sequenced by immunoSEQ multiplex PCR; TCRdb stores in-frame clones only, minus some. Of about 100,000 clones in the sample, approximately 88% were seen once. Sequencing was performed on peripheral blood. All receptors derive from a woman aged 60-75 years with acute or convalescent COVID-19. Both conserved end residues are part of each CDR3. A D gene is named only where the DNA matches it firmly. Clone size appears in some rows only: once, few, many, or a class for an expanded clone.

j_call	clone_size	d_call	v_call	cdr3_nt	cdr3_aa
TRBJ2-1	NA	TRBD2	TRBV11-1	TGTGCCAGCAGCTTAGAAGCTAGCGGGAGCCACGAGCAGTTCTTC	CASSLEASGSHEQFF
TRBJ2-1	NA	NA	TRBV11-2	TGTGCCAGCAGGGCTGGGCCTGCGAGCAATGAGCAGTTCTTC	CASRAGPASNEQFF
TRBJ1-1	NA	NA	TRBV3-1/TRBV3-2	TGTGCCAGCAGCCAAGGGCGGGGGAACACTGAAGCTTTCTTT	CASSQGRGNTEAFF
TRBJ1-1	NA	TRBD1	TRBV6-4	TGTGCCAGCAGTGACTCCCGGGACAGTGTATATTGGAACACTGAAGCTTTCTTT	CASSDSRDSVYWNTEAFF
TRBJ2-1	NA	TRBD1	TRBV7-2	TGTGCCAGCAGCTTAGTACTCCAGGGGGCCAAGAATGAGCAGTTCTTC	CASSLVLQGAKNEQFF
TRBJ2-1	NA	NA	TRBV21-1	TGTGCCAGCAGCCAGCGGGAGGTCTCCTACAATGAGCAGTTCTTC	CASSQREVSYNEQFF
TRBJ2-3	NA	NA	TRBV11-2	TGTGCCAGCAGCCCCGAGCTGTTTAGCACAGATACGCAGTATTTT	CASSPELFSTDTQYF
TRBJ2-3	NA	NA	TRBV19	TGTGCCAGTAGGCGTGGAGGAGCTTCAGATACGCAGTATTTT	CASRRGGASDTQYF
TRBJ2-7	NA	TRBD2	TRBV3-1/TRBV3-2	TGTGCCAGCAGCCCAAGTCACTTAGCGGGATACGAGCAGTACTTC	CASSPSHLAGYEQYF
TRBJ2-1	NA	NA	TRBV5-1	TGCGCCAGCAGCTTTGGAGGGTTGGCATACAATGAGCAGTTCTTC	CASSFGGLAYNEQFF
TRBJ1-5	NA	NA	TRBV28	TGTGCCAGCAGACGATCGGCGGGGGTTAATCAGCCCCAGCATTTT	CASRRSAGVNQPQHF
TRBJ1-2	NA	TRBD1	TRBV28	TGTGCCAGCAGTTCTCCACCGGGACAGGGGGGTTTCACCTTC	CASSSPPGQGGFTF
TRBJ1-4	NA	NA	TRBV2	TGTGCCAGCAGTGCTGGGGGGATTGAAAAACTGTTTTTT	CASSAGGIEKLFF
TRBJ1-6	NA	NA	TRBV30	TGTGCCTGGAGTGTTGAGGCGAATTCACCCCTCCACTTT	CAWSVEANSPLHF
TRBJ1-1	NA	TRBD1	TRBV2	TGTGCCAGTACAGGGGGAGTGATGAACACTGAAGCTTTCTTT	CASTGGVMNTEAFF
TRBJ1-1	few	NA	TRBV5-1	TGCGCCAGCAGCATCACTCGAAACACTGAAGCTTTCTTT	CASSITRNTEAFF
TRBJ1-6	NA	NA	TRBV28	TGTGCCAGCAGTTTAAACAGGCGGACCCCTAATTCACCCCTCCACTTT	CASSLNRRTPNSPLHF
TRBJ1-4	once	TRBD1	TRBV3-1/TRBV3-2	TGTGCCAGCAGCCTCCAGGGGGCGCGGACTAATGAAAAACTGTTTTTT	CASSLQGARTNEKLFF
TRBJ1-3	NA	NA	TRBV6-6	TGTGCCAGCAGTTACAATCCGACAATGGAAAACACCATATATTTT	CASSYNPTMENTIYF
TRBJ1-6	NA	TRBD1	TRBV6-1	TGTGCCAGCAGTGAGGCTCCCAGACAGGGCAGTAATTCACCCCTCCACTTT	CASSEAPRQGSNSPLHF
TRBJ2-1	NA	TRBD2	TRBV19	TGTGCCAGTAGTATTGGGAGGGAGGCCCCCAATGAGCAGTTCTTC	CASSIGREAPNEQFF
TRBJ1-2	NA	NA	TRBV6-1	TGTGCCAGCAGTGAAGGACAGAGAAACTATGGCTACACCTTC	CASSEGQRNYGYTF
TRBJ2-1	once	NA	TRBV19	TGTGCCAGTAGCACCCTGGAGGAGCAGTTCTTC	CASSTLEEQFF
TRBJ2-1	NA	NA	TRBV6-5	TGTGCCAGCAGTTGGAGCAGATTCTACAATGAGCAGTTCTTC	CASSWSRFYNEQFF
TRBJ2-1	NA	NA	TRBV6-5	TGTGCCAGCAGGGATTCTACAGGGAAGGTGGAGCAGTTCTTC	CASRDSTGKVEQFF
TRBJ2-2	NA	TRBD2	TRBV5-1	TGCGCCAGCAATAGGGAGGGGAACACCGGGGAGCTGTTTTTT	CASNREGNTGELFF
TRBJ2-1	NA	NA	TRBV27	TGTGCCAGCAGTCCAAGACAAGACTCCTACAATGAGCAGTTCTTC	CASSPRQDSYNEQFF
TRBJ1-1	NA	NA	TRBV15	TGTGCCACCAGCAGAGGGCGCGGAAACACTGAAGCTTTCTTT	CATSRGRGNTEAFF
TRBJ2-1	NA	NA	TRBV9	TGTGCCAGCAGCGTAGCTTCAGCGGGTGGCTCCTACAATGAGCAGTTCTTC	CASSVASAGGSYNEQFF
TRBJ2-1	NA	NA	TRBV30	TGTGCCTGGAACCGGTTCCTAGGCAATGAGCAGTTCTTC	CAWNRFLGNEQFF
TRBJ1-1	few	TRBD1	TRBV30	TGTGCCTGGAGGGGGGACAGACAGAACACTGAAGCTTTCTTT	CAWRGDRQNTEAFF
TRBJ1-5	NA	TRBD1	TRBV19	TGTGCCAGTATGGGGACAGGGGCGCGATATAGCAATCAGCCCCAGCATTTT	CASMGTGARYSNQPQHF
TRBJ1-6	NA	TRBD1	TRBV19	TGTGCCAGTGAACAGGGGGCGCAGGGTTCACCCCTCCACTTT	CASEQGAQGSPLHF
TRBJ1-4	NA	NA	TRBV18	TGTGCCAGCTCACCAATGACGGGAACGGAAGAAAAACTGTTTTTT	CASSPMTGTEEKLFF
TRBJ1-1	NA	NA	TRBV10-2	TGCGCCAGCAGTGAGCCCACAGGGATGAACACTGAAGCTTTCTTT	CASSEPTGMNTEAFF
TRBJ2-7	few	NA	TRBV9	TGTGCCAGCAGCGTAGAGGGACTGTTAGGCGAGCAGTACTTC	CASSVEGLLGEQYF
TRBJ2-3	NA	TRBD2	TRBV6-5	TGTGCCAGCCGGACTAGCGGGATCTCAGATACGCAGTATTTT	CASRTSGISDTQYF
TRBJ1-2	NA	NA	TRBV5-4	TGTGCCAGCAGCTTGGTTGGGGCCATCGTCGGCTATGGCTACACCTTC	CASSLVGAIVGYGYTF
TRBJ2-7	NA	NA	TRBV5-1	TGCGCCAGCAGCTTGGGCCAGGTCAGCTCCTACGAGCAGTACTTC	CASSLGQVSSYEQYF
TRBJ1-1	NA	NA	TRBV6-2/TRBV6-3	TGTGCCAGCAGTTTTTTCGGTGGAGCTTTCTTT	CASSFFGGAFF
TRBJ2-6	NA	TRBD1	TRBV5-1	TGCGCCAGCAGCCCCTTAGGGACAGCGATTGCTGGGGCCAACGTCCTGACTTTC	CASSPLGTAIAGANVLTF
TRBJ2-7	once	NA	TRBV12-3/TRBV12-4	TGTGCCAGCAGTTTGGACAGCACCTACGAGCAGTACTTC	CASSLDSTYEQYF
TRBJ2-1	few	TRBD2	TRBV2	TGTGCCAGCAGCCTTAGCGGGAGCTGTTTCTTC	CASSLSGSCFF
TRBJ2-4	NA	TRBD2	TRBV5-1	TGCGCCAGCAGCTTGGCCGGTCGGCTGGGTAGCGGGAATCTGGGTGTAGACATTCAGTACTTC	CASSLAGRLGSGNLGVDIQYF